This TCR beta chain was sequenced for a study of T cells expressing NK-cell markers. CDR1 and CDR2 from the germline V gene are MNHEY and SVGAGI. The CDR3 has 16 amino acids. 5'RACE template switching with UMIs produced the TCR beta cDNA. TCRdb re-called the 5' RACE reads and shows each CDR3 protein once, DNA omitted. The sample holds about 540,000 distinct CDR3 sequences. The chain carries TRBV6-5 and TRBJ2-1; TCRdb names TRBD2, which stays unverified in the absence of DNA. The clonotype originates from a man between 18 and 35 years old in good health. Sequencing was performed on blood T cells: a sorted CD56 or NKG2C T cell subset, CD4+ or CD8+ T cells, or bulk PBMC T cells (not recorded which). The CDR3: CASSYSTQRSYNEQFF.